This paragraph reports one TCR beta chain. This clone has just a few counts. Its specific antigen is unknown. Base-call qualities are not available, and no considerably larger clone is one nucleotide away. The record originates from a study of control samples from healthy donors and cancer patients (dated by TCRdb to about 2020). Its CDR3 holds 13 amino acids, cysteine through phenylalanine. Solely the CDR3 DNA is kept, with 39 bases framed from the first base. V and J are truncated by 3 bases and 6 bases respectively, leaving an intervening sequence of 11 bases. In the germline V gene, CDR1 corresponds to SGHTA and CDR2 to FQGTGA. Library preparation was by the immunoSEQ multiplex PCR assay. The immuneACCESS repertoire file appears here via TCRdb, limited to in-frame rearrangements. These files lack a portion of the clones; in checked studies, under half of the deficit traces to unresolved V genes, and the cause of the others is not known. This sample holds more than 60,000 clones; 89% were observed only once. Jointly, the top ten make up roughly a tenth of the sample.

Sequenced sample: PBMCs. The chain is made from TRBV7-3 and TRBJ1-1; the D gene is perhaps TRBD1, on 6 matching bases. This receptor was obtained from a woman aged 50 to 60 with colorectal cancer. The DNA sequence follows: TGTGCCAGCAGCTTGAAGGGGGACGCTGAAGCTTTCTTT. Its protein product is CASSLKGDAEAFF.